A single sample is the source of the 8 T cell receptor beta chains below, sequenced in a study of cytomegalovirus exposure and HLA in healthy donors (dated by TCRdb to 2016 to 2017). Library preparation used the immunoSEQ multiplex PCR assay. TCRdb stores this immuneACCESS table with in-frame sequences only. Part of the clones is absent; in the studies checked, under half of the shortfall reflects unresolved V genes, and no reason is known for the rest. In all, the sample holds fewer than 150,000 clones, and around 88% of those were seen once. The ten largest clones capture approximately 8.5% of the sample. The specimen was PBMCs. These receptors all stem from a woman aged 18-29 years in good health and CMV-seropositive.

This chain links TRBV28 with TRBJ1-2, with TRBD1 as a possible D gene (6 bases). Germline V gene sequence: CDR1 MDHEN, CDR2 SYDVKM. The ends were cut back, 3 bases at V and 0 bases at J, with 14 bases in the middle. This CDR3 has 16 residues. The CDR3 DNA follows: TGTGCCAGCAGTTTTCCCGGGGGGCGAGCTAACTATGGCTACACCTTC. Its protein product is CASSFPGGRANYGYTF.

The chain recombines TRBV13 with TRBJ1-5; no reliable D call. Trimming removed 0 bases from V and 4 bases from J, with 7 bases in between. Germline CDR1 PRHDT, CDR2 FYEKMQ (reference sequence). The CDR3 has 14 residues. CDR3 sequence reads: CASSLGAGNQPQHF. The CDR3 DNA is TGTGCCAGCAGCTTAGGGGCGGGAAATCAGCCCCAGCATTTT.

This clone has just a few counts. The chain has TRBV18 and TRBJ1-5, with D hard to call. CDR3 length: 12 amino acids. Germline V gene sequence: CDR1 KGHSH, CDR2 LQKENI. V was shortened by 0 bases and J by 9 bases, with 6 bases between the two germline ends. Here the CDR3 DNA reads TGTGCCAGCTCACCACCTACTGGGCCCCAGCATTTT. Residues: CASSPPTGPQHF.

This clone was seen just once. As DNA, the CDR3 is TGTGCCAGCAGTCTTACTCCGAGGACAGGGAGCTGGGGTCAGCCCCAGCATTTT. This sequence encodes CASSLTPRTGSWGQPQHF. V is TRBV28 and J is TRBJ1-5; 8 nucleotides align to TRBD1. The CDR3 runs to 18 residues. J lost 6 bases, V lost 5 bases, and 18 bases had no gene match. The germline V gene has CDR1 MDHEN and CDR2 SYDVKM.

This clone has just a few counts. V is TRBV5-4 and J is TRBJ2-7; 11 nucleotides agree with TRBD2. This CDR3 comprises 15 residues. Germline V gene lookup returns CDR1 SGHNT and CDR2 YYREEE (reference sequence). Trimming at V came to 2 bases and at J to 3 bases, leaving 4 bases not matched to a gene. DNA for the CDR3: TGTGCCAGCAGCTTTAGCGGGGGGGCGGTCTACGAGCAGTACTTC. It specifies CASSFSGGAVYEQYF.

The chain joins TRBV9 to TRBJ2-7; 10 nucleotides line up with TRBD1. CDR3 size: 15 residues. The germline gives CDR1 SGDLS, CDR2 YYNGEE. The V and J ends lost 0 bases and 5 bases, in that order; junction bases with no gene match: 5. CDR3 amino acids: CASSVGQGAFNEQYF. The CDR3 coding sequence is TGTGCCAGCAGCGTAGGACAGGGGGCGTTTAACGAGCAGTACTTC.

This chain's CDR3 is CASSIRLSSGANVLTF. The CDR3 nucleotides are TGTGCCAGTAGTATCCGGTTGTCCTCTGGGGCCAACGTCCTGACTTTC. The chain uses TRBV19 and TRBJ2-6; no clear D. This CDR3 has 16 residues. Trimming shortened V by 3 bases and J by 0 bases, and 9 bases separated the two germline ends. From germline, CDR1 is LNHDA and CDR2 SQIVND (reference sequence).

The CDR3 bases are TGTGCCAGCAGTTACGACAGGGGGCGATCACCCCTCCACTTT. It encodes CASSYDRGRSPLHF. The chain is built from TRBV6-5 and TRBJ1-6; TRBD1 aligns across 10 bases. With V trimmed by 2 bases and J by 10 bases, 2 bases remained unmatched. The CDR3 totals 14 residues. Looked up from germline, CDR1 is MNHEY and CDR2 is SVGAGI.